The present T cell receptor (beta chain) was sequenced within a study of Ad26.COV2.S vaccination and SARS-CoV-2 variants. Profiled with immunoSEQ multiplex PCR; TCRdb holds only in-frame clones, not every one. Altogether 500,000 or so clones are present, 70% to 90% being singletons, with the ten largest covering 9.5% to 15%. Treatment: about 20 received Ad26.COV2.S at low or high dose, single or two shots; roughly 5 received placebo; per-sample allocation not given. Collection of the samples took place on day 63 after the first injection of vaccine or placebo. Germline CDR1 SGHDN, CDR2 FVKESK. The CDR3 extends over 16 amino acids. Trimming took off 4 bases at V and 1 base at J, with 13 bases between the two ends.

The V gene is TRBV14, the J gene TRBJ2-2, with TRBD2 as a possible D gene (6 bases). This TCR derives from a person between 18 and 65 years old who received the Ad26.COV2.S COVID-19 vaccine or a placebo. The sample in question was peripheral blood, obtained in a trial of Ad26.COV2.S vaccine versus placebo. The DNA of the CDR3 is TGTGCCAGCAGCCCACGACTAGGGGTGAACACCGGGGAGCTGTTTTTT. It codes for CASSPRLGVNTGELFF. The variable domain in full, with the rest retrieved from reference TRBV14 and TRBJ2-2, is EAGVTQFPSHSVIEKGQTVTLRCDPISGHDNLYWYRRVMGKEIKFLLHFVKESKQDESGMPNNRFLAERTGGTYSTLKVQPAELEDSGVYFCASSPRLGVNTGELFFGEGSRLTVL.